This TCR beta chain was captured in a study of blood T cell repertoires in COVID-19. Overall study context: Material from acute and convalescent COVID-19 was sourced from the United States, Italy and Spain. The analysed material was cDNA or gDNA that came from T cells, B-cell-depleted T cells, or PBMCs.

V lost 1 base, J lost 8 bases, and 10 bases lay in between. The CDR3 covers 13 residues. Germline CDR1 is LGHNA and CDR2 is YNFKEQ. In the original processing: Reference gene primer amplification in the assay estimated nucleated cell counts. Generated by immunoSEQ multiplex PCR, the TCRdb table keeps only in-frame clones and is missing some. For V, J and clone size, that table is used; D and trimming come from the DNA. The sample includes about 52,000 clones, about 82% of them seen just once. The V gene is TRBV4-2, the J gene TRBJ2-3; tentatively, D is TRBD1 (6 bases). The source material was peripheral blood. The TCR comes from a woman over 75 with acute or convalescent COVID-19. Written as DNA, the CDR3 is TGTGCCAGCAGCCAAGCCACAGGGTTTACGCAGTATTTT. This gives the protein CASSQATGFTQYF.